The clone carrying this T cell receptor (beta chain) was recorded at least ten times. The data were obtained in a study of early T cells in non-severe SARS-CoV-2 infection. Via MiXCR, TCRdb re-called the 5' RACE reads, giving one row per CDR3 protein. The data hold tens of thousands of distinct CDR3 sequences, with less than 5% observed a single time. Sequencing input: whole blood. The clonotype originates from an adult who was a healthcare worker with PCR-confirmed SARS-CoV-2 infection or an uninfected control (not recorded which).

CDR3 loop: CASSHPTFRGRATDTQYF. CDR3 sequence (DNA): TGTGCCAGCAGCCACCCCACGTTCCGCGGGAGGGCTACAGATACGCAGTATTTT. V gene TRBV7-8 combines with J gene TRBJ2-3, with 9 bases lining up with TRBD2. Germline V gene sequence: CDR1 SGHVS, CDR2 FQNEAQ. J gave up 3 bases and V 5 bases, and 15 bases lay outside the gene matches. The CDR3 contains 18 residues.